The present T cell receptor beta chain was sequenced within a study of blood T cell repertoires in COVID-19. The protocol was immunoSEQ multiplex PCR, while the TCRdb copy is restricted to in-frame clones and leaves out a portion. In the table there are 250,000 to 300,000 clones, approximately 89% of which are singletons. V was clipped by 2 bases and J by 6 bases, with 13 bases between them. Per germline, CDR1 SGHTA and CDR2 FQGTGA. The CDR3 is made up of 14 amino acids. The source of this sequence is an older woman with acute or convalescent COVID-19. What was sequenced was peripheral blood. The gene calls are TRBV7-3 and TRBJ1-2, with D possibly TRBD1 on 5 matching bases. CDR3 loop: CASSLDVSGDGYTF. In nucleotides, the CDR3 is TGTGCCAGCAGCTTAGACGTTTCGGGGGATGGCTACACCTTC.